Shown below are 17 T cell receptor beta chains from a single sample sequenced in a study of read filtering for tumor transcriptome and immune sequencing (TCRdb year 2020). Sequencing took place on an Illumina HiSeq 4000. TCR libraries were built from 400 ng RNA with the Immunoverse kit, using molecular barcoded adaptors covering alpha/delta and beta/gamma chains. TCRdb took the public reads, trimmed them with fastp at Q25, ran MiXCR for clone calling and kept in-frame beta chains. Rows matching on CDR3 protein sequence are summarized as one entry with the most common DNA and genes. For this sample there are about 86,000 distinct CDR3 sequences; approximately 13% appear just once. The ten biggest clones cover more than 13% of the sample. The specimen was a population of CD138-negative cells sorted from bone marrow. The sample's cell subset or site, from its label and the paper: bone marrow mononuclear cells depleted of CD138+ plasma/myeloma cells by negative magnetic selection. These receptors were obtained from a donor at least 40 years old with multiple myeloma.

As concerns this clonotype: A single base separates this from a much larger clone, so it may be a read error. CDR3 bases: TGCAGCCCGCGGCTAGCGGGAGTGGTGGCAGATACGCAGTATTTT. This sequence encodes CSPRLAGVVADTQYF. V usage is TRBV29-1 and J usage is TRBJ2-3, with TRBD2 matching 10 bases. The CDR3 spans 15 residues. The germline V gene encodes CDR1 SQVTM and CDR2 ANQGSEA. V gave up 8 bases and J gave up 4 bases; unmatched junction bases: 12.

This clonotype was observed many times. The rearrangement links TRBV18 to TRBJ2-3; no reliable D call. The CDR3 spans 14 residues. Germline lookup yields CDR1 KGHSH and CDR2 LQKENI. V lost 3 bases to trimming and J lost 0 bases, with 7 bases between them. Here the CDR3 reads CASSPTASTDTQYF. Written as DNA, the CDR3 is TGTGCCAGCTCACCGACGGCTAGCACAGATACGCAGTATTTT.

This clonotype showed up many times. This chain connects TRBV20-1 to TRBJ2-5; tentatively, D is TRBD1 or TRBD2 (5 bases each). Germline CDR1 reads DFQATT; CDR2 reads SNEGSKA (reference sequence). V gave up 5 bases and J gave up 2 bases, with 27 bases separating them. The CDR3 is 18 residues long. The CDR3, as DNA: TGCAGTGCTCCTAGGGCTAGACCAGCGTGGGACCTACAAGAGACCCAGTACTTC. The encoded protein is CSAPRARPAWDLQETQYF.

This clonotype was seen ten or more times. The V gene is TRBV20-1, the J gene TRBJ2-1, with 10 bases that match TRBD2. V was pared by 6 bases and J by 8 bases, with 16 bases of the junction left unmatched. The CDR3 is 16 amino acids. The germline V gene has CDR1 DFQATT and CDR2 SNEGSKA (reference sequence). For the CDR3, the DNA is TGCAGTGCGTCTAGCGGGAGACCGTATCGTATCGATGAGCAGTTCTTC. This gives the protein CSASSGRPYRIDEQFF.

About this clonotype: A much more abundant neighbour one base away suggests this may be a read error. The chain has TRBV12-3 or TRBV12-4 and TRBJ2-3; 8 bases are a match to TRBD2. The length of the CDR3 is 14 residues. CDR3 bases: TGTGCCAGCAGTCCTAGCGGGTCGACAGATACGCTGTATTTT. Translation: CASSPSGSTDTLYF.

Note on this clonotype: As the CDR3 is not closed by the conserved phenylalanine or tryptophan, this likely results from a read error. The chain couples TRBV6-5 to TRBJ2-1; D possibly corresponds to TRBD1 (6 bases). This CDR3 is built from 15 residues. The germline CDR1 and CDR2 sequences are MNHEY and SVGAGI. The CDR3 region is CASSHSTHQGHEQFL. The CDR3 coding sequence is TGTGCCAGCAGTCACTCGACGCACCAGGGGCATGAGCAGTTCCTC.

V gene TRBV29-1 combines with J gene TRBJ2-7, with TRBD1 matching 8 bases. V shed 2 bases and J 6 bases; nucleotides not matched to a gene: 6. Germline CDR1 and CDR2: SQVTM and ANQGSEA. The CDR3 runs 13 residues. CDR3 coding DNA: TGCAGCGTTGAAACCCAGGGGGCACGCGAGCAGTACTTC. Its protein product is CSVETQGAREQYF.

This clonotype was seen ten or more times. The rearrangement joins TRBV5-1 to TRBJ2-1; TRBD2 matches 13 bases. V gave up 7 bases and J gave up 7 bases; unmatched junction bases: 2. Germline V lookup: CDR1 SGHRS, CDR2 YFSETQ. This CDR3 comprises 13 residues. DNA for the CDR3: TGCGCCAGCTGGGGACTAGCGGGGAATGAGCAGTTCTTC. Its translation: CASWGLAGNEQFF.

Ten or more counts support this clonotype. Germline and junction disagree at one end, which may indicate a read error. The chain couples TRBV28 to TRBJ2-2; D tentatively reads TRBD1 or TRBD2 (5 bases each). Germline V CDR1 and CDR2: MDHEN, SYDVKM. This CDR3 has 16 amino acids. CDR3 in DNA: TGTGCCAGCAAAAATTCCGGGACCTCGAACACTGGGGAGCTGTTTTTT. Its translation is CASKNSGTSNTGELFF.

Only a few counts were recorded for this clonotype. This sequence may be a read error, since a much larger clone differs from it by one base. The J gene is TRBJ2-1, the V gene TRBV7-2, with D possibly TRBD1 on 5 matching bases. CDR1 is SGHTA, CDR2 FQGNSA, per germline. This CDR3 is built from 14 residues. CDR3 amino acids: CASSLLQVYGEQIF. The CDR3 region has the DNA TGTGCCAGCAGCTTACTACAGGTCTATGGTGAGCAGATCTTC.

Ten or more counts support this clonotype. CDR3 bases: TGTGCCAGTAGTAGACAGTGGAATCAGCCCCAGCATTTT. Protein sequence: CASSRQWNQPQHF. The V call is TRBV19, the J call TRBJ1-5; a possible D gene is TRBD1 (5 bases). Trimming shortened V by 4 bases and J by 4 bases, and 8 bases separated the two germline ends. The germline CDR1 and CDR2 sequences are LNHDA and SQIVND (reference sequence). This CDR3 contains 13 residues.

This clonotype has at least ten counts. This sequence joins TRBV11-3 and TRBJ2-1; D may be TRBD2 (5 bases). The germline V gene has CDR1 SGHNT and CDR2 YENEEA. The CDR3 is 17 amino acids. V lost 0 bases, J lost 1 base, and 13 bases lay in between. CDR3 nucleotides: TGTGCCAGCAGCTTAGATCGTGCTAGCAGATCCTACAATGAGCAGTTCTTC. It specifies CASSLDRASRSYNEQFF.

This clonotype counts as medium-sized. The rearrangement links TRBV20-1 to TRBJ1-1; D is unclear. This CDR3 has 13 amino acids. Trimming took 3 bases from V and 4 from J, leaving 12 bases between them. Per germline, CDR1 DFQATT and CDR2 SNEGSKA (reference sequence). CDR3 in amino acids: CSASYGRVTEAFF. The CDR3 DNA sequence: TGCAGTGCTAGTTACGGTCGAGTCACTGAAGCTTTCTTT.

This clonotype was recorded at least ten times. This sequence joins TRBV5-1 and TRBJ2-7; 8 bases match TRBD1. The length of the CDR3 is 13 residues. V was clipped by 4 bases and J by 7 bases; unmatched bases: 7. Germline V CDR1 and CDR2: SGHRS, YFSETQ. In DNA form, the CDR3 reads TGCGCCAGCAGCACGGACAGGGCCGGGGAGCAGTACTTC. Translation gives CASSTDRAGEQYF.

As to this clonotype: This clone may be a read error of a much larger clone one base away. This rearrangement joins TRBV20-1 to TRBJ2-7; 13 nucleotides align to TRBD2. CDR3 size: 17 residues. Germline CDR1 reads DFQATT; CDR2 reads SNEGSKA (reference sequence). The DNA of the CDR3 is TGCAGTGCTCTTGGGACTAGCGGGGCTGCCCGCTCCTACGAGCAGCACTTC. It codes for CSALGTSGAARSYEQHF.

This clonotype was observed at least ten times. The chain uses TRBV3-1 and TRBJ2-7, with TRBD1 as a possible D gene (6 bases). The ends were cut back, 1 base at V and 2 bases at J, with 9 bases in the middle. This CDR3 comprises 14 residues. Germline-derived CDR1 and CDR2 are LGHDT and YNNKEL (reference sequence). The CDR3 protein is CASSQGDRPYEQYF. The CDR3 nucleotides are TGTGCCAGCAGCCAAGGAGACAGGCCCTACGAGCAGTACTTC.

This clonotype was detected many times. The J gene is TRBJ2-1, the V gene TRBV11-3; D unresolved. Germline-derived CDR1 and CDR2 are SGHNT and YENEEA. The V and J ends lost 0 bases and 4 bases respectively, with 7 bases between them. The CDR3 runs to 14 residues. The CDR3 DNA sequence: TGTGCCAGCAGCTTAGACCCCGGATACAATGAGCAGTTCTTC. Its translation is CASSLDPGYNEQFF.